One T cell receptor beta chain is described in this entry. As originally analysed: Sequence data from immunoSEQ were junction-only and lacked quality scores; consequently, filtering differed. Here immunoSEQ multiplex PCR was the method, and the copy in TCRdb shows in-frame clones only, minus some. V and J calls and clone size are as listed in that table; D and trimming were resolved from the DNA. The repertoire holds around 2.3 million clones, with more than 90% as singletons. The data were obtained in a study of shared clonotypes between healthy human individuals. The V and J ends lost 1 base and 2 bases respectively, with 11 bases between them. Per the germline V gene, CDR1 is MGHDK and CDR2 is SYGVNS. The CDR3 consists of 16 residues.

The genes are TRBV25-1 and TRBJ1-4; D is possibly TRBD1 (6 bases). The sample taken for sequencing was naive CD4+ T cells sorted from blood. Subset defined: CD45RA+ positively selected. This sequence was found in a man younger than 30 in good health. The CDR3 here is CASSESRQATNEKLFF. The CDR3 DNA reads TGTGCCAGCAGTGAATCGAGACAGGCCACTAATGAAAAACTGTTTTTT. The full variable domain, in which reference TRBV25-1 and TRBJ1-4 provide the parts outside the CDR3, is EADIYQTPRYLVIGTGKKITLECSQTMGHDKMYWYQQDPGMELHLIHYSYGVNSTEKGDLSSESTVSRIRTEHFPLTLESARPSHTSQYLCASSESRQATNEKLFFGSGTQLSVL.